These 2 T cell receptor beta chains originate from one sample sequenced in a study of shared clonotypes between healthy human individuals. TCRdb's table, derived via immunoSEQ multiplex PCR, lists solely in-frame clones and lacks some. The profile shows millions of clones, about 95% of them singletons. CD45RO-negative cells were positively selected for CCR7, leaving out terminally differentiated effector memory CD45RA+ cells. Sequenced sample: naive CD8+ T cells sorted from blood. The receptor set was obtained from a man aged 18 to 29 in good health.

J is TRBJ2-1 and V is TRBV13; 14 positions agree with TRBD2. CDR1 PRHDT and CDR2 FYEKMQ come from the germline V gene (reference sequence). Unmatched junction bases numbered 7, after V lost 4 bases and J lost 8 bases. The CDR3 has 16 amino acids. CDR3: CASSSEGLAGDYEQFF. The CDR3, as DNA: TGTGCCAGCAGCTCGGAGGGACTAGCGGGGGACTATGAGCAGTTCTTC. Filled out from reference TRBV13 and TRBJ2-1, the complete variable domain reads AAGVIQSPRHLIKEKRETATLKCYPIPRHDTVYWYQQGPGQDPQFLISFYEKMQSDKGSIPDRFSAQQFSDYHSELNMSSLELGDSALYFCASSSEGLAGDYEQFFGPGTRLTVL.

The CDR3 here is CASSQDYGEAKNIQYF. CDR3 coding DNA: TGCGCCAGCAGCCAAGATTACGGCGAGGCCAAAAACATTCAGTACTTC. The chain carries TRBV4-3 and TRBJ2-4; no clear D gene. The CDR3 sequence is 16 residues long. The germline CDR1 and CDR2 sequences are LGHNA and YSLEER. V was cut by 0 bases and J by 1 base, with 10 bases left in between.